The entry below describes one T cell receptor beta chain. What it recognizes is unknown. Assay used: immunoSEQ multiplex PCR; TCRdb lists only in-frame clones, some missing. Among approximately 140,000 clones listed, about nine tenths were seen once. This entry is derived from a study of T cell responses to AZD1222 COVID-19 vaccine. General observations from the study: Most donors were white British and more were female, and clonal diversity was possibly underestimated. Vaccination with two AZD1222 doses was followed by a rise in Spike-specific TCR breadth and depth.

This CDR3 region has 20 residues. CDR1 SGHTA and CDR2 FQGTGA come from the germline V gene. The junction had 20 bases not matched to a gene; V was cut back by 2 bases and J by 5 bases. The sequence came from an adult who received the AZD1222 COVID-19 vaccine. The chain recombines TRBV7-3 with TRBJ1-2, with TRBD1 identical over 10 bases. The material was peripheral blood, obtained 28 days after the second AZD1222 dose. CDR3 residues: CASSLYDRGLQISFTYGYTF. The CDR3 coding sequence is TGTGCCAGCAGCTTATACGACAGGGGGCTACAGATATCCTTTACTTATGGCTACACCTTC. Drawing the rest from reference TRBV7-3 and TRBJ1-2, the complete variable domain is GAGVSQTPSNKVTEKGKYVELRCDPISGHTALYWYRQSLGQGPEFLIYFQGTGAADDSGLPNDRFFAVRPEGSVSTLKIQRTERGDSAVYLCASSLYDRGLQISFTYGYTFGSGTRLTVV.